This passage covers 23 T cell receptor beta chains from one sample sequenced in a study of T cell responses to AZD1222 COVID-19 vaccine. Using immunoSEQ multiplex PCR, the repertoire was profiled, and TCRdb retains in-frame clones only, with some absent. The sample records some 150,000 clones, approximately 88% being singletons. The source material was peripheral blood, sampled on day 0 of AZD1222 vaccination. The source of these receptors is an adult in good health.

The CDR3 DNA sequence: TGTGCCAGCAGCCAATATCGGAGGGGTCCCTACGAGCAGTACTTC. As protein: CASSQYRRGPYEQYF. This chain joins TRBV14 and TRBJ2-7; tentatively, D is TRBD2 (6 bases). This CDR3 spans 15 amino acids. Germline V lookup: CDR1 SGHDN, CDR2 FVKESK. V lost 2 bases and J 2 bases, leaving 13 bases between the germline ends.

The chain uses TRBV19 and TRBJ2-1; D remains ambiguous. This CDR3 is built from 13 residues. Germline CDR1 LNHDA, CDR2 SQIVND (reference sequence). V was pared by 5 bases and J by 4 bases, with 9 bases between. The CDR3 here is CASSSTVYNEQFF. CDR3 nucleotides: TGTGCCAGTAGTTCGACGGTGTACAATGAGCAGTTCTTC.

This chain joins TRBV4-3 and TRBJ1-1; TRBD1 might be the D (6 bases). Trimming left V 5 bases short and J 1 base short, with 14 bases between. The CDR3 is 15 residues long. Germline CDR1 LGHNA, CDR2 YSLEER. The CDR3 coding sequence is TGCGCCAGCAGCGTCGGGGGCGGCCCGAACACTGAAGCTTTCTTT. This codes for CASSVGGGPNTEAFF.

This clone has more than one count but fewer than ten. This chain links TRBV20-1 with TRBJ2-7; D possibly uses TRBD1 or TRBD2 (5 bases each). The CDR3 contains 13 residues. Trimming pared 3 bases from V and 6 bases from J, leaving 15 bases between. CDR1 is DFQATT, CDR2 SNEGSKA, per germline (reference sequence). CDR3 protein: CSASLDIGTEQYF. The CDR3 nucleotides read TGCAGTGCTAGTTTAGATATAGGGACCGAGCAGTACTTC.

The chain couples TRBV27 to TRBJ2-6; D gene ambiguous. Trimming left V 6 bases short and J 2 bases short, with 11 bases between. Germline loops: CDR1 MNHEY, CDR2 SMNVEV (reference sequence). The CDR3 extends over 15 amino acids. The DNA for the CDR3 is TGTGCCAGCAGGGGCTTGGAAGCTGGGGCCAACGTCCTGACTTTC. This gives the protein CASRGLEAGANVLTF.

The V and J genes are TRBV21-1 and TRBJ2-1; the listed D gene, TRBD1, was not tested against the DNA. TRBV21-1 is recorded as a pseudogene. The CDR3 sequence is 16 residues long. Here the CDR3 reads CASSKSGRGPSNEQFF. DNA of the CDR3: TGTGCCAGCAGCAAATCTGGCAGGGGGCCGTCTAATGAGCAGTTCTTC.

The sample holds a few counts of this clone. Different DNA sequences within this sample yield the same CDR3. The CDR3 region is CASSEEQGDGYTF. The CDR3 coding sequence is TGTGCCAGCAGTGAAGAACAGGGAGACGGCTACACCTTC. This chain uses TRBV6-1 with TRBJ1-2; D may be TRBD1 (6 bases). CDR1 is MNHNS, CDR2 SASEGT, per germline. V was trimmed by 1 base and J by 8 bases, leaving 11 bases between them. The CDR3 runs to 13 residues.

The gene calls are TRBV7-2 and TRBJ1-2, with 10 bases identical to TRBD1. Trimming cost V 5 bases and J 5 bases; bases outside gene matches: 14. Germline-derived CDR1 and CDR2 are SGHTA and FQGNSA. The CDR3 spans 17 residues. The DNA for the CDR3 is TGTGCCAGCAGCCTCGACACTGGACAGGGGGTTAGGTATGGCTACACCTTC. This codes for CASSLDTGQGVRYGYTF.

This clone was detected once. The chain links TRBV5-5 to TRBJ1-2; no clear D. CDR1 is SGHKS and CDR2 is YYEKEE in the germline V gene (reference sequence). Trimming took 0 bases from V and 8 from J, leaving 14 bases between them. The CDR3 covers 14 residues. CDR3: CASSLASAGSGYTF. The CDR3 nucleotides are TGTGCCAGCAGCTTGGCCTCGGCAGGTAGCGGCTACACCTTC.

The chain combines TRBV5-5 with TRBJ2-2, with 9 bases that match TRBD2. Germline V gene sequence: CDR1 SGHKS, CDR2 YYEKEE (reference sequence). The CDR3 spans 16 residues. V shed 1 base, J shed 6 bases, and the junction held 7 bases outside the gene matches. This CDR3 reads CASSLRVAGEAGELFF. In DNA form, the CDR3 reads TGTGCCAGCAGCTTGCGAGTAGCGGGGGAGGCCGGGGAGCTGTTTTTT.

The V call is TRBV7-9, the J call TRBJ1-1; D call uncertain. The CDR3 is 12 residues long. The V gene's germline CDR1 is SEHNR and CDR2 FQNEAQ (reference sequence). V lost 3 bases, J lost 3 bases, and 5 bases lay in between. Here the CDR3 DNA reads TGTGCCAGCAGCTTTGGAGACACTGAAGCTTTCTTT. Its translation: CASSFGDTEAFF.

The genes are TRBV7-2 and TRBJ2-1; no definite D call. Trimming left V 3 bases short and J 13 bases short, with 16 bases between. Germline V gene lookup returns CDR1 SGHTA and CDR2 FQGNSA. The CDR3 is 13 amino acids. The CDR3 DNA reads TGTGCCAGCAGCTTCGATACTCCGGGCTCTCAGTTCTTC. Its translation is CASSFDTPGSQFF. Full variable domain (missing parts from reference TRBV7-2 and TRBJ2-1): GAGVSQSPSNKVTEKGKDVELRCDPISGHTALYWYRQSLGQGLEFLIYFQGNSAPDKSGLPSDRFSAERTGGSVSTLTIQRTQQEDSAVYLCASSFDTPGSQFFGPGTRLTVL.

The genes are TRBV18 and TRBJ1-2; 9 positions agree with TRBD1. The germline V gene encodes CDR1 KGHSH and CDR2 LQKENI. With 3 bases clipped from V and 5 bases from J, the junction kept 4 bases outside the gene matches. This CDR3 comprises 14 residues. CDR3 residues: CASSPPGTGYGYTF. CDR3 nucleotides: TGTGCCAGCTCACCCCCCGGGACAGGGTATGGCTACACCTTC.

The rearrangement uses TRBV20-1 and TRBJ2-7; D ambiguous. The germline V gene encodes CDR1 DFQATT and CDR2 SNEGSKA (reference sequence). The CDR3 runs 11 residues. V shed 5 bases and J shed 6 bases, with 11 bases lying between them. The CDR3 spells CSALAPREQYF. CDR3 nucleotides: TGCAGTGCTTTGGCCCCGCGCGAGCAGTACTTC.

This clone was found once. The chain links TRBV3-1 (or the pseudogene TRBV3-2) to TRBJ1-5; D remains unclear. The germline V gene encodes CDR1 LGHDT and CDR2 YNNKEL (reference sequence). The CDR3 runs to 16 residues. V lost 1 base and J lost 3, with 13 bases in between. Here the CDR3 reads CASSQGGWGTNQPQHF. CDR3 bases: TGTGCCAGCAGCCAAGGTGGTTGGGGTACCAATCAGCCCCAGCATTTT.

J is TRBJ1-1 and V is TRBV29-1; D gene unclear. CDR1 and CDR2 (germline): SQVTM, ANQGSEA. This CDR3 is built from 11 residues. V shed 7 bases and J shed 1 base, with 7 bases lying between them. The CDR3 sequence: CSARENTEAFF. The CDR3 DNA sequence: TGCAGCGCCCGCGAGAACACTGAAGCTTTCTTT.

The rearrangement links TRBV9 to TRBJ2-6; 7 nucleotides match TRBD1. The V and J ends lost 3 bases and 4 bases, in that order; junction bases with no gene match: 10. There are 17 residues in the CDR3. Germline V gene data show CDR1 as SGDLS and CDR2 as YYNGEE. The CDR3 DNA reads as TGTGCCAGCAGCGCCGAGACAGGGAATGCAGGGGCCAACGTCCTGACTTTC. This translates into CASSAETGNAGANVLTF. Looking up the rest from reference TRBV9 and TRBJ2-6 gives the full variable domain: DSGVTQTPKHLITATGQRVTLRCSPRSGDLSVYWYQQSLDQGLQFLIQYYNGEERAKGNILERFSAQQFPDLHSELNLSSLELGDSALYFCASSAETGNAGANVLTFGAGSRLTVL.

This rearrangement joins TRBV9 to TRBJ2-1; 7 positions match TRBD1. The germline V gene has CDR1 SGDLS and CDR2 YYNGEE. This CDR3 spans 17 amino acids. The J segment lost 0 bases and the V segment lost 3 bases, leaving 9 bases of the junction unmatched. Written as DNA, the CDR3 is TGTGCCAGCAGCGCCGAAGGGACAGTTCGCTCCTACAATGAGCAGTTCTTC. Protein sequence: CASSAEGTVRSYNEQFF.

This clone was observed a handful of times. The same CDR3 also results from other DNA sequences found in this sample. The rearrangement links TRBV6-5 to TRBJ2-1, with 11 bases that match TRBD2. Per the germline V gene, CDR1 is MNHEY and CDR2 is SVGAGI. The CDR3 length is 16 residues. Unmatched junction bases numbered 0, after V lost 0 bases and J lost 2 bases. The CDR3 sequence is CASSYSSGGAYNEQFF. The CDR3 DNA follows: TGTGCCAGCAGTTACTCTAGCGGGGGGGCCTACAATGAGCAGTTCTTC.

J is TRBJ2-2 and V is TRBV6-2 or TRBV6-3; D perhaps matches TRBD1 (5 bases). Germline CDR1 MNHEY, CDR2 SVGEGT. Trimming shortened V by 5 bases and J by 5 bases, and 15 bases separated the two germline ends. The CDR3 has 15 amino acids. The CDR3 loop reads CASSLRTQSTGELFF. The CDR3 DNA sequence: TGTGCCAGCAGTCTTAGGACACAATCTACCGGGGAGCTGTTTTTT.

In this sample, this clone turned up once. This rearrangement joins TRBV2 to TRBJ1-4, with D possibly TRBD1 on 5 matching bases. V lost 4 bases and J 5 bases, leaving 14 bases between the germline ends. The V gene's germline CDR1 is SNHLY and CDR2 FYNNEI. The CDR3 length is 15 residues. For the CDR3, the DNA is TGTGCCAGCAGTGTGGATGGGGGGGTAAATGAAAAACTGTTTTTT. Protein: CASSVDGGVNEKLFF.

The J gene is TRBJ1-1, the V gene TRBV5-1; no firm D call. This CDR3 has 12 amino acids. Germline lookup yields CDR1 SGHRS and CDR2 YFSETQ. Trimming stripped 5 bases from V and 4 bases from J, with 9 bases between. CDR3 loop: CASSQAGTEAFF. DNA for the CDR3: TGCGCCAGCAGTCAGGCTGGCACTGAAGCTTTCTTT. The full variable domain, in which reference TRBV5-1 and TRBJ1-1 provide the parts outside the CDR3, is KAGVTQTPRYLIKTRGQQVTLSCSPISGHRSVSWYQQTPGQGLQFLFEYFSETQRNKGNFPGRFSGRQFSNSRSEMNVSTLELGDSALYLCASSQAGTEAFFGQGTRLTVV.

In DNA, the CDR3 is TGTGCCAGCAGCGCGGGAGGGGCGAACACTGAAGCTTTCTTT. This codes for CASSAGGANTEAFF. This rearrangement joins TRBV7-3 to TRBJ1-1, with D possibly TRBD1 on 5 matching bases. Between the trimmed V and J ends, which lost 5 bases and 1 base, there was a span of 11 bases. Germline lookup yields CDR1 SGHTA and CDR2 FQGTGA. The CDR3 has 14 amino acids.